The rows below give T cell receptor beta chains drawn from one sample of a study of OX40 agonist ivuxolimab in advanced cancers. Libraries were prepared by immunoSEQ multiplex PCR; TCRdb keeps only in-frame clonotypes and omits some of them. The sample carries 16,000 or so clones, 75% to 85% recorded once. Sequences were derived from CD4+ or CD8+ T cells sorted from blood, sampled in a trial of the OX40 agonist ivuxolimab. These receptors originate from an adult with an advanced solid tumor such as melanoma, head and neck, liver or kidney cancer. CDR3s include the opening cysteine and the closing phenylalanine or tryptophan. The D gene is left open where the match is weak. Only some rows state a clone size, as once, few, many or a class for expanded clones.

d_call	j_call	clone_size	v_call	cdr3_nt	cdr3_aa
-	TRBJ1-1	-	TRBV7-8	TGTGCCAGCAGCCCCGACGTGGGACAGAACACTGAAGCTTTCTTT	CASSPDVGQNTEAFF
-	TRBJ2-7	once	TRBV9	TGTGCCAGCAGCGTTATGGAGGGGTTAGGCGAGCAGTACTTC	CASSVMEGLGEQYF
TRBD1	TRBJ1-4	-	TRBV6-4	TGTGCCAGCCCTGGAGGACAGGGGGCTGGAGAAAAACTGTTTTTT	CASPGGQGAGEKLFF
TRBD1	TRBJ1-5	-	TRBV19	TGTGCCAGCCGACAGGGAGATCAGCCCCAGCATTTT	CASRQGDQPQHF
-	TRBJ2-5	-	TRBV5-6	TGTGCCAGCAGCCGCCGGGACGGGCAAGAGACCCAGTACTTC	CASSRRDGQETQYF
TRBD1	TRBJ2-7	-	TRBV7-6	TGTGCCAGCAGCCTGGGGACAGGGGGAGGTTACGAGCAGTACTTC	CASSLGTGGGYEQYF
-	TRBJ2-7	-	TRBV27	TGTGCCAGCAGTTTCGGAGGAGGTCCCTACGAGCAGTACTTC	CASSFGGGPYEQYF
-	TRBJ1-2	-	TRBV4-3	TGCGCCAGCAGCCAAGGCCCCGGGACACCTAACTATGGCTACACCTTC	CASSQGPGTPNYGYTF
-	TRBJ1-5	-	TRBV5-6	TGTGCCAGCAGCTCGGGAGGCTGGAATCAGCCCCAGCATTTT	CASSSGGWNQPQHF
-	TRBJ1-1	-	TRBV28	TGTGCCAGCAGTCCATCCAGCTTCGCTGAAGCTTTCTTT	CASSPSSFAEAFF
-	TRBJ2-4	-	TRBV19	TGTGCCAGTAGTATAGGCGGGTTGGACATTCAGTACTTC	CASSIGGLDIQYF
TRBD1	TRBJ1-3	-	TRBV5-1	TGCGCCAGCAGCTTTGGACAGGGGGCCTCTGGAAACACCATATATTTT	CASSFGQGASGNTIYF